Listed below are T cell receptor beta chains from one sample, sequenced in a study of tumor T cells in aggressive B-cell lymphoma. Libraries were prepared by immunoSEQ multiplex PCR; TCRdb keeps only in-frame clonotypes and omits some of them. The table shows more than 300 clones, with more than 85% occurring only once. Specimen: tumor tissue. These receptors all come from an adult with diffuse large B cell lymphoma. CDR3s include the opening cysteine and the closing phenylalanine or tryptophan. The D gene is left open where the match is weak.

V	J	D	CDR3	DNA
TRBV9	TRBJ2-7	TRBD1	CASSGTGGYEQYF	TGTGCCAGCAGCGGAACAGGGGGCTACGAGCAGTACTTC